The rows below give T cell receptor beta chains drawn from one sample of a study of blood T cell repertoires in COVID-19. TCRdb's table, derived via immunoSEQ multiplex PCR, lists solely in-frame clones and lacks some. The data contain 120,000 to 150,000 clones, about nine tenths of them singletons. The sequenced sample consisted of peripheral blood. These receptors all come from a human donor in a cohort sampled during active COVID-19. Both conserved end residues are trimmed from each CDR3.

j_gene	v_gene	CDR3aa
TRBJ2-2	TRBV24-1	ATSDAGANTGELF
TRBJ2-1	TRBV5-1	ASSLGVLGSSYNEQF
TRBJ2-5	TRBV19	ASGQEGLAGETQY
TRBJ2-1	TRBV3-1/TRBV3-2	ASSPSLSSLNEQF
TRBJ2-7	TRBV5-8	ASSFYYEQY
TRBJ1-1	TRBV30	AWNRQGTANTEAF
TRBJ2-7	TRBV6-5	ASRANRAQQY
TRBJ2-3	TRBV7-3	ASSLTGTASTDTQY
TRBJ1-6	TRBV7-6	ASSLASGLRSYNSPLH
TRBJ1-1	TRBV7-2	ASSYKGGKGTEAF
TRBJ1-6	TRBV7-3	ASSLTGTGNSPLH
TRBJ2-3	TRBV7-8	ASSLGTVRRTDTQY
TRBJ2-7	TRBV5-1	ASSLARDRTYEQY
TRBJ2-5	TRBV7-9	ASSLGGRVETQY
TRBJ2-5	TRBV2	ASKYSQETQY
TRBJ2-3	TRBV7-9	ASSLVVAGDTDTQY
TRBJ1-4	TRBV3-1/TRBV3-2	ASSRAGNLEKLF
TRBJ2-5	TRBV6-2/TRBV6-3	ASSYRLAGASDQETQY
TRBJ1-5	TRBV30	AWSSGSDQPQH
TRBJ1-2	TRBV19	ASSPQQGAYGYT
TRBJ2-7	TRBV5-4	ASSFGLASEQY
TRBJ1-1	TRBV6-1	ASSEVRWNTEAF
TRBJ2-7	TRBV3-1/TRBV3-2	ASSRSYSLLYEQY
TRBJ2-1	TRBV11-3	ASSPGTSGNEQF